This T cell receptor (beta chain) was documented in a study of immune aging and cytomegalovirus after organ transplant (dated by TCRdb to the early 2020s). A note on the overall study: Three-drug immunosuppression with prednisone, tacrolimus, and mycophenolate was given to all transplant recipients. General study outcomes and caveats: TEMRA cells made up a larger share of large clones, and the seven largest clones (1904 cells) gained aged and TEMRA cells while losing TCM cells. Because CD57 was not measured in the sequencing data, a conservative gene-based aging definition was used instead. Following viremia, aged-phenotype cells rose post-transplant in clones of any size, with the rise occurring earlier in large clones (days 200-264) than in small clones.

About this clonotype: The antigen it binds to is not known. The sample holds no much larger clone one base away, and base qualities are not on file.

Library preparation employed single-cell sequencing. For sequencing, an Illumina NovaSeq 6000 was employed. For cell capture and library preparation, the team used the BD Rhapsody Targeted mRNA and AbSeq Reagent Kit in a microwell format. Libraries were prepared to cover TCR, sample tags, AbSeq, and targeted mRNA from the Human T-Cell Expression Panel plus custom TOX and TOX2 primers. An Illumina NovaSeq was used to sequence the libraries. Regarding the original processing steps: The analysis covered around 10,000 cells in total, of which 7,000 to 8,500 were CD8 T cells and approximately 4,500 were CD8 T cells with an identifiable TCR CDR3. On the Seven Bridges Genomics platform, raw data were run through the BD Rhapsody Targeted Analysis Pipeline with V(D)J processing. Quality control, Sample Tag demultiplexing with Lex-BDSMK, clone identification with VDJ Explorer, and Seurat clustering were performed in SeqGeq 1.6.0. Clones making up <1% of CD8 T cells were classified as non-expanded, and clones making up >2.5% of the sample were classified as clonal expansions. Starting from the raw public reads, TCRdb applied fastp trimming at Q25, assembled clones with MiXCR and retained in-frame beta chains. CDR3 protein sequences are deduplicated, and each keeps its most common genes and DNA. Here the V and J calls rest on TCRdb's processing, not on the authors' analysis. Present in this sample are about 21,000 distinct CDR3 sequences, roughly a third of which were seen just once. The ten largest make up under 30% of the sample.

Taken from the germline V gene (reference sequence), the CDR1 and CDR2 loops are DFQATT and SNEGSKA. Germline trimming: 5 bases from V, 7 bases from J; junction bases outside gene matches: 8. The CDR3 measures 14 amino acids from cysteine to phenylalanine. Here the CDR3 DNA is all that survives: 42 bases in frame from base 1. Read against the paper, the sample's time point label means: five sample-tagged time points from pre-transplant (day -1) to day 368 post-transplant, pooled. PBMC were thawed and then stimulated for around twelve hours with a CMV IE-1 overlapping peptide library, with no transport inhibitors added. After thawing, cells were rested overnight and were then stimulated in R10 medium with CD28/CD49d costimulation. The IE-1 peptide library was made up of 15-amino-acid peptides with 11-amino-acid overlaps. Each time point was barcoded using BD Single-Cell Multiplexing Kit Sample Tags, after which the barcoded samples were pooled and stained with oligo-conjugated anti-CD45RA plus sorting antibodies. A BD FACSAria III was used to sort CMV-responsive CD8+CD137+ and CD4+CD154+ T cells at 4-way purity. Blood was drawn into EDTA vacutainers and was processed by Ficoll gradient within 1-24 hours.

The material sequenced was CMV peptide-activated CD4+ and CD8+ T cells sorted from blood, taken at five time points, pooled. The cell subset or site label corresponds to: sorted CD8+CD137+ and CD4+CD154+ T cells after about 11 h CMV IE-1 peptide stimulation. This clonotype originated in a female donor who had a heart transplant and CMV viremia. The chain was built from TRBV20-1 and TRBJ2-1; 10 of the junction bases match TRBD2. The sequenced DNA: TGCAGTGCTGAAGCGGGAGGGCCAGGAAATGAGCAGTTCTTC. Its product reads: CSAEAGGPGNEQFF.